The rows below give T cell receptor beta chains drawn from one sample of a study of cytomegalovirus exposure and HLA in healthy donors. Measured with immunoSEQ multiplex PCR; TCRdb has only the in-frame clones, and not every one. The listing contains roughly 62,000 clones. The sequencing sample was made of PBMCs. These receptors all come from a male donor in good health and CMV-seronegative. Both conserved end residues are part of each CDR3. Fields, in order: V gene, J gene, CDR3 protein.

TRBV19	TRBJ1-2	CASSGMTAHGYTF
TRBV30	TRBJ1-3	CAWPRSGNTIYF
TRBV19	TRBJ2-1	CASMTSGAYNEQFF
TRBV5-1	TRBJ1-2	CASSSTGSILNGYTF
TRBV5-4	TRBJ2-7	CASSRGGTGGSEQYF
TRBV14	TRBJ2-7	CASSQLAGNPYEQYF
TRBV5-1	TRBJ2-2	CASSLGRPTNTGELFF
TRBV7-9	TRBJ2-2	CASSLLRTGELFF
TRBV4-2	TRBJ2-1	CASSQEFSREQFF
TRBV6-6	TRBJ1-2	CATFSDTNYGYTF
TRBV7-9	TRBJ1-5	CASSFGQGASQPQHF
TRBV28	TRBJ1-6	CASSRDWDNSPLHF
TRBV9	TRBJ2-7	CASSVGGRDEQYF
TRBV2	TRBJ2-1	CASRATSGSSYNEQFF
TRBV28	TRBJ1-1	CASSYTGGRAFF
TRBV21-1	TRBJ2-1	CASSPTSGTSDNEQFF
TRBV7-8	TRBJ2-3	CASSSLRTDTQYF
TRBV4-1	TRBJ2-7	CASSPGQGARGEQYF
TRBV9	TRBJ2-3	CASSVAPVAGGPRDTQYF
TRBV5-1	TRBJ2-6	CASSSVGSSGANVLTF
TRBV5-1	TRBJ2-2	CASSRTSGSAGELFF
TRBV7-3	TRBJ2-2	CASSWAAGANTGELFF
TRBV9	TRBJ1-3	CASSYGTGGGGNTIYF
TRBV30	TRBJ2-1	CAWSKENPATEQFF
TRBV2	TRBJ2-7	CASRKGLGSYEQYF
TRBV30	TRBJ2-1	CAGSVGSPSYNEQFF
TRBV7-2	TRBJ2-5	CASSSQGYQETQYF
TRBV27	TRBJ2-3	CASSPWGTDKQYF
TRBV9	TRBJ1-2	CASSGGQGRDYGYTF
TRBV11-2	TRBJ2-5	CASGTLGEKETQYF
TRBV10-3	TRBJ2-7	CAISVGQGFDEQYF
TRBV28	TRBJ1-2	CASSYRDRQLDGYTF
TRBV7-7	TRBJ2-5	CASSPALTGATQYF
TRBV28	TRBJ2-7	CASSIVGGTTGEQYF
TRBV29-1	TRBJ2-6	CSVGTGRYSGANVLTF
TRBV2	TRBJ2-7	CASSGQGEAYEQYF
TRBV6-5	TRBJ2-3	CASSSATSRSTDTQYF
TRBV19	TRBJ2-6	CASSTTGAGGANVLTF
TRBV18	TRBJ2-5	CASSSTGQETQYF
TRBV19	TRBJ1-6	CASREDSVRGNSPLHF
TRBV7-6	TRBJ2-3	CASSLSRGTDTQYF
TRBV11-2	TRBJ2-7	CASSGTGGDEQYF
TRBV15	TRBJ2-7	CATSRDLDYTSYEQYF
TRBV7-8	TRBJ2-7	CASSSVGLAGAYEQYF
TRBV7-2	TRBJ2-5	CASSLGGFGRGETQYF
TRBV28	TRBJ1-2	CASHQSGVYGYTF
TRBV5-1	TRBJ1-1	CASSLDRVNTEAFF
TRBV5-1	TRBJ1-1	CASSVGLAGGLNTEAFF
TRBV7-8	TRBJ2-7	CASSPRGRSSYEQYF
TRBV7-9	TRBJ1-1	CASSGGFSGTEAFF
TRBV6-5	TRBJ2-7	CASRQGVYEQYF
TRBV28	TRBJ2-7	CASSPNRVTYEQYF
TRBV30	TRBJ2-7	CAWKEVAGAQGEQYF
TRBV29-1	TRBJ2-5	CSADRGQETQYF
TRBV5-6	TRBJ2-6	CASSFRGKFGANVLTF